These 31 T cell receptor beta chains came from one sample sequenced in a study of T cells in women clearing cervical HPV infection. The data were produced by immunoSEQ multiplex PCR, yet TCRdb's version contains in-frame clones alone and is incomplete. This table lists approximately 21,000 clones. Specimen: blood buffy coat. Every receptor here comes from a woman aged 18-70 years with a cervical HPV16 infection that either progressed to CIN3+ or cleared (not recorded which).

The covered CDR3 bases are TGTGCCAGTAGTATCCCAGGGGGACTCAACTATGGC. It translates to CASSIPGGLNYG. The whole CDR3 protein is CASSIPGGLNYGYTF. V usage is TRBV19 and J usage is TRBJ1-2; 7 bases align to TRBD1. The read halts 3 residues ahead of the CDR3 end, with the missing end drawn from the germline J gene. The CDR3 consists of 15 residues. V lost 3 bases and J lost 2; bases outside the gene matches: 6. Germline loops: CDR1 LNHDA, CDR2 SQIVND (reference sequence).

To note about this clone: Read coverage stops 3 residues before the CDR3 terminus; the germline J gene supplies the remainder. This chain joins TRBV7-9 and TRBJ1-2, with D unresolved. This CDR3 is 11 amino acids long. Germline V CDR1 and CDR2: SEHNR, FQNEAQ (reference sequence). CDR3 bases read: TGTGCCAGCGGGCTGGTGGGTACC. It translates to CASGLVGT. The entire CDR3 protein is CASGLVGTYTF. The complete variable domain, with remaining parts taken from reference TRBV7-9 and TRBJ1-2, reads DTGVSQNPRHKITKRGQNVTFRCDPISEHNRLYWYRQTLGQGPEFLTYFQNEAQLEKSRLLSDRFSAERPKGSFSTLEIQRTEQGDSAMYLCASGLVGTYTFGSGTRLTVV.

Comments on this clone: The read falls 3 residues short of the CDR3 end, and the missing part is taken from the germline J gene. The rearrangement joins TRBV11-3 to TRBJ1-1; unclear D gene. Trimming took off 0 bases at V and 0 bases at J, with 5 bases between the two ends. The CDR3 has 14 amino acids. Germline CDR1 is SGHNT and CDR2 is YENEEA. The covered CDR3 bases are TGTGCCAGCAGCTTAGATACAGTGAACACTGAA. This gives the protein CASSLDTVNTE. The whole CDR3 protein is CASSLDTVNTEAFF.

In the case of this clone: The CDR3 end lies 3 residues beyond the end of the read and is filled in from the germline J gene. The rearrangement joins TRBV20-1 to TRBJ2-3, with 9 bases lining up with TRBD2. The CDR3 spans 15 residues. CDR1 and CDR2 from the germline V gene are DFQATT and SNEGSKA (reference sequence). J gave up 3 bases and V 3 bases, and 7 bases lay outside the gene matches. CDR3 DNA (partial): TGCAGTGCTAGTCGGCGGGAGGGCCAGACAGATACG. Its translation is CSASRREGQTDT. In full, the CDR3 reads CSASRREGQTDTQYF.

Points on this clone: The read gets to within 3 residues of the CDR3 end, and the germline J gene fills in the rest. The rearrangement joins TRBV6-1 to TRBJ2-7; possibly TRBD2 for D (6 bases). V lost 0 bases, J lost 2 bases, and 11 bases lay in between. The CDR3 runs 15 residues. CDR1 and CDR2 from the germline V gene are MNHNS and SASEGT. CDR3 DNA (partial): TGTGCCAGCAGTGAAGCTTGGCGGGGAACCTACGAG. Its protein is CASSEAWRGTYE. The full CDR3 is CASSEAWRGTYEQYF.

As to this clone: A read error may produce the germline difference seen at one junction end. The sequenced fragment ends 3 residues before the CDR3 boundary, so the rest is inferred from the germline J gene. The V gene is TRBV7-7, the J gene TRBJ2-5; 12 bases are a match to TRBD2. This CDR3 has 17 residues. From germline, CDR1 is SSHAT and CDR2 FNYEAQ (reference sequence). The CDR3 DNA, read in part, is TGTGCTAGCAGCTTATTGTCTAGCGGGGGGGCCGAAGAGACC. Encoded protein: CASSLLSSGGAEET. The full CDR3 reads CASSLLSSGGAEETQYF.

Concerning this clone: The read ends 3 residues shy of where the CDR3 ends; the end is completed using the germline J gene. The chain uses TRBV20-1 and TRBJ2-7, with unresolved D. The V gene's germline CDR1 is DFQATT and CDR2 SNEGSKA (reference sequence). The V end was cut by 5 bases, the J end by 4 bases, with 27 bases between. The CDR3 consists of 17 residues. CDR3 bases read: TGCAGTGCTGCCCCCTTAGATTATGTTGTTGTCAAATACGAG. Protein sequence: CSAAPLDYVVVKYE. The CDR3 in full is CSAAPLDYVVVKYEQYF.

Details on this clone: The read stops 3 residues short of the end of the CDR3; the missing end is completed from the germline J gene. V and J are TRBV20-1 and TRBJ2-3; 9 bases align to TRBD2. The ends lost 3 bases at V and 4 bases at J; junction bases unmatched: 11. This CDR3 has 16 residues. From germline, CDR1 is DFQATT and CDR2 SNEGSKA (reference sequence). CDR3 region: CSASYRGTSPPDTQYF. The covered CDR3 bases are TGCAGTGCTAGCTACCGCGGGACTAGCCCTCCAGATACG.

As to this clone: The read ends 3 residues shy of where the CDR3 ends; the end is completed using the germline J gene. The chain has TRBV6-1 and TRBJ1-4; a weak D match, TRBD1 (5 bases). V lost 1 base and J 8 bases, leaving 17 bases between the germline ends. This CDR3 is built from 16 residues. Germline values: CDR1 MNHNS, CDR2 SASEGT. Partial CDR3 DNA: TGTGCCAGCAGTGAAGAGTCTGGGAAGGGGTGGGAAAAA. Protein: CASSEESGKGWEK. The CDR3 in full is CASSEESGKGWEKLFF.

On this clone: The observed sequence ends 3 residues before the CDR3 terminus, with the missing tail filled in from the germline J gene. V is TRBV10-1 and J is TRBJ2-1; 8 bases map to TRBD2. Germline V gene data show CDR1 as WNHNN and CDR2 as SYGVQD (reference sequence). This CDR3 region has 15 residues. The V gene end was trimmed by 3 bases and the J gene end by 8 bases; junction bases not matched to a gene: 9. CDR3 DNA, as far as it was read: TGCGCCAGCAGTGAACGGGGTAGCGGGATCGATGAG. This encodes CASSERGSGIDE. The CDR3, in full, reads CASSERGSGIDEQFF.

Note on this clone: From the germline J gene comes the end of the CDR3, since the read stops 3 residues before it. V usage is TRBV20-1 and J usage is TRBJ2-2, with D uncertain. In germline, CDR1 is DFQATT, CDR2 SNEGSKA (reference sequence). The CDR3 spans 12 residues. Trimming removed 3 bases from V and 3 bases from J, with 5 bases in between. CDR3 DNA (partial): TGCAGTGCTAGTAGTTACACCGGGGAG. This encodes CSASSYTGE. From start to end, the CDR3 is CSASSYTGELFF.

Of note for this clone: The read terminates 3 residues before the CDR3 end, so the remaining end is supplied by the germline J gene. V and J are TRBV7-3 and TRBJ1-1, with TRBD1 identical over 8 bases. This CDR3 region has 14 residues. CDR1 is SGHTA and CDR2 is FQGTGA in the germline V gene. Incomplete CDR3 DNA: TGTGCCAGCAGCTCGATGCATGGGACAGGAGAA. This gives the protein CASSSMHGTGE. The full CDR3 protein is CASSSMHGTGEAFF. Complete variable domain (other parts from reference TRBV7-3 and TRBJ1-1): GAGVSQTPSNKVTEKGKYVELRCDPISGHTALYWYRQSLGQGPEFLIYFQGTGAADDSGLPNDRFFAVRPEGSVSTLKIQRTERGDSAVYLCASSSMHGTGEAFFGQGTRLTVV.

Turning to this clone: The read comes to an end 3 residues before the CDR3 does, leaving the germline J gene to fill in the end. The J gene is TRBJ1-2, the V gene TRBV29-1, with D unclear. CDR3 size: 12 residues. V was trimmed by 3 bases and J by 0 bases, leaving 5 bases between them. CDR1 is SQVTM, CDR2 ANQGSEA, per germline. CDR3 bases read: TGCAGCGTTGACACAGCTAACTATGGC. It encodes CSVDTANYG. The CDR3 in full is CSVDTANYGYTF.

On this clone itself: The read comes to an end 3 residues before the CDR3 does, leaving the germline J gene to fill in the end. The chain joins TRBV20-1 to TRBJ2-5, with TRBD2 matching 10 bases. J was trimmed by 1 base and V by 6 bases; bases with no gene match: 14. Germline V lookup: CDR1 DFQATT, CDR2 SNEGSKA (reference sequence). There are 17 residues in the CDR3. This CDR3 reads CSALGRLAGVGQETQYF. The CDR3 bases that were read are TGCAGTGCCCTTGGTCGGCTAGCGGGAGTTGGCCAAGAGACC.

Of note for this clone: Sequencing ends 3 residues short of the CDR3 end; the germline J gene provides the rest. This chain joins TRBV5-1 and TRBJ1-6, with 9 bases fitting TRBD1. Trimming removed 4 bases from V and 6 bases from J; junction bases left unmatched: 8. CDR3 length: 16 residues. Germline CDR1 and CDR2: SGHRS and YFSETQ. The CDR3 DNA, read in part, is TGCGCCAGCAGCATGGACAGGGGATCTACTAATTCACCC. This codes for CASSMDRGSTNSP. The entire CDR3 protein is CASSMDRGSTNSPLHF.

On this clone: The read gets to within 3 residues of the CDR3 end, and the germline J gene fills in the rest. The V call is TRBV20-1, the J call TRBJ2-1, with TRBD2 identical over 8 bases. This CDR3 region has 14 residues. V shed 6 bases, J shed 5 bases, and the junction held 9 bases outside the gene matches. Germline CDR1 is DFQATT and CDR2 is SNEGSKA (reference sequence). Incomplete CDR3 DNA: TGCAGTGCAGATGGACTAGCTTTTGACAATGAG. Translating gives CSADGLAFDNE. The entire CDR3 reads CSADGLAFDNEQFF.

The CDR3 here is CSAPDRLHTGELFF. The sequenced part of the CDR3 DNA is TGCAGTGCTCCTGATAGACTCCACACCGGGGAG. The chain employs TRBV20-1 and TRBJ2-2; no clear D gene. With the read ending 3 residues before the CDR3 end, the germline J gene is used to fill in that end. Germline CDR1 is DFQATT and CDR2 is SNEGSKA (reference sequence). With 5 bases removed from V and 3 bases from J, the gap between germline ends came to 13 bases. The length of the CDR3 is 14 residues.

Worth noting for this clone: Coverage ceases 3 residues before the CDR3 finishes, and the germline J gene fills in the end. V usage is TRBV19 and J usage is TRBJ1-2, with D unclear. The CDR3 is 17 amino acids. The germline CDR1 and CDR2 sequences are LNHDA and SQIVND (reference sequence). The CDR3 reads CASTPAASGRSYNDYTF. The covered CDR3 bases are TGTGCCAGTACCCCGGCGGCTAGCGGGAGGTCCTACAATGAC. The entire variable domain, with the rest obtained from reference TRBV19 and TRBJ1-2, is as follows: DGGITQSPKYLFRKEGQNVTLSCEQNLNHDAMYWYRQDPGQGLRLIYYSQIVNDFQKGDIAEGYSVSREKKESFPLTVTSAQKNPTAFYLCASTPAASGRSYNDYTFGSGTRLTVV.

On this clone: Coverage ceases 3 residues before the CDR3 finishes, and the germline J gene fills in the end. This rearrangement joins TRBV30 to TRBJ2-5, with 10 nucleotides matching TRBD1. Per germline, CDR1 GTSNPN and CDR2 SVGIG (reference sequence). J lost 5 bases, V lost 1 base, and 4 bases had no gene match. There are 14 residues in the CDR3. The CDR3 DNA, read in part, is TGTGCCTGGAGTGGGGACAGGGGTCGGGAGACC. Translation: CAWSGDRGRET. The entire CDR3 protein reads CAWSGDRGRETQYF.

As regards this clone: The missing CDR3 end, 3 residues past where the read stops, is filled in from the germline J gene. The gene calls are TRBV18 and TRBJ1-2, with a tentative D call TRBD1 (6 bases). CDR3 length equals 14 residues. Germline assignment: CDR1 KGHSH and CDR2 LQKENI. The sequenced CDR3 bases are TGTGCCAGCTCACAGACAGGTCGATCCTACGAC. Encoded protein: CASSQTGRSYD. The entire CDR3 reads CASSQTGRSYDYTF.

The part of the CDR3 DNA that was read is TGTGCCAGCTCACTGACAGGGAGTAACAATGAC. Protein: CASSLTGSNND. The entire CDR3 reads CASSLTGSNNDYTF. V is TRBV18 and J is TRBJ1-2; 7 bases line up with TRBD1. The sequence runs out 3 residues before the end of the CDR3; the remainder is reconstructed from the germline J gene. Germline values: CDR1 KGHSH, CDR2 LQKENI. This CDR3 region has 14 residues.

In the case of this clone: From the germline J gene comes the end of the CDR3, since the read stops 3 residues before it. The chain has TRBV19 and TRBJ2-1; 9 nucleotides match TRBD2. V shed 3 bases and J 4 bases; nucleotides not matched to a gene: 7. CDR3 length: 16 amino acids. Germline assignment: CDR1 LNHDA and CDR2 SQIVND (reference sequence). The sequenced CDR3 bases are TGTGCCAGTAGTATCTCCAGCGGGGGGACTTACAATGAG. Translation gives CASSISSGGTYNE. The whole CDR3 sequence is CASSISSGGTYNEQFF.

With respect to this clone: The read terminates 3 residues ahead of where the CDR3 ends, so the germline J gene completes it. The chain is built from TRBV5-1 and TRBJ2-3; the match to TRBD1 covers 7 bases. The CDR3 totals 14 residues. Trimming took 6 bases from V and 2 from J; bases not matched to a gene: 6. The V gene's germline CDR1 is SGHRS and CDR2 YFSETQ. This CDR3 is CASNPGQSTDTQYF. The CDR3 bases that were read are TGCGCCAGCAACCCGGGACAGTCCACAGATACG.

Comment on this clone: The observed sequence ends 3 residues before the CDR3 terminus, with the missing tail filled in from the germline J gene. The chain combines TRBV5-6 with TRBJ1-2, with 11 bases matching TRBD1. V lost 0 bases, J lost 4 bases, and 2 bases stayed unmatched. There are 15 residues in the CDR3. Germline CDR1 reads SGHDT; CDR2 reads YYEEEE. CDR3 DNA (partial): TGTGCCAGCAGCTTGGGGGACAGGGGGGTCTATGGC. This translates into CASSLGDRGVYG. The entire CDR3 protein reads CASSLGDRGVYGYTF.

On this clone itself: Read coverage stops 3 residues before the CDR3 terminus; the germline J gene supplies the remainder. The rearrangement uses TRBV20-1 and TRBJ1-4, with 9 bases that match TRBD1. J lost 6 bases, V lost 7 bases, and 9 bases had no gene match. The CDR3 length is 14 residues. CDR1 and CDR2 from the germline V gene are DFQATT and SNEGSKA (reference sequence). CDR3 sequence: CSGTRRDRDEKLFF. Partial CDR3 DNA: TGCAGTGGGACGAGGCGGGACAGGGATGAAAAA.

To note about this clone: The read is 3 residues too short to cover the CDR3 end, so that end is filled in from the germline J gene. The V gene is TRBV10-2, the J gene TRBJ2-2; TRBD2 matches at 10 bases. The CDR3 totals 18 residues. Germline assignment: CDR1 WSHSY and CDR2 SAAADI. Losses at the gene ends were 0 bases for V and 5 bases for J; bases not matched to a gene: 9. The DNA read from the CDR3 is TGCGCCAGCAGTGAGTCGAGGTCTAGCGGGAGTATTACCGGGGAG. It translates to CASSESRSSGSITGE. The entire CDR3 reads CASSESRSSGSITGELFF.

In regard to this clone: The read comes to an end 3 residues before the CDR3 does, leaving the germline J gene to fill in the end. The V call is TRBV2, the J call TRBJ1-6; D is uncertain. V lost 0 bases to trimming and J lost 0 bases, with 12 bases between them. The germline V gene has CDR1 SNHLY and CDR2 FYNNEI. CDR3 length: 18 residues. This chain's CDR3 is CASSEADFLSSYNSPLHF. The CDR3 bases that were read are TGTGCCAGCAGTGAAGCCGACTTCCTGAGCTCCTATAATTCACCC.

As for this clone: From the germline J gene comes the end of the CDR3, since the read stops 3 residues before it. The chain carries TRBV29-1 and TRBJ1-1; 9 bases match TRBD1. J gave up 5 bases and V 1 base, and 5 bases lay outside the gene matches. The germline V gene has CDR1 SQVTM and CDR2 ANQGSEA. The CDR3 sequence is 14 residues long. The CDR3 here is CSVEVSGQGTEAFF. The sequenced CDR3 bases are TGCAGCGTTGAAGTCAGTGGACAGGGGACTGAA.

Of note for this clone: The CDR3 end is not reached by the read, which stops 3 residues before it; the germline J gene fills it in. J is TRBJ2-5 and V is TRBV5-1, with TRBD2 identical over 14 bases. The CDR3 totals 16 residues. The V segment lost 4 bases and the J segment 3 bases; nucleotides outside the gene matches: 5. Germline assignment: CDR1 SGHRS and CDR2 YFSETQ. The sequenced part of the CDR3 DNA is TGCGCCAGCAGCACCGGACTAGCGGGGGGTAAAGAGACC. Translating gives CASSTGLAGGKET. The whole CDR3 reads CASSTGLAGGKETQYF.

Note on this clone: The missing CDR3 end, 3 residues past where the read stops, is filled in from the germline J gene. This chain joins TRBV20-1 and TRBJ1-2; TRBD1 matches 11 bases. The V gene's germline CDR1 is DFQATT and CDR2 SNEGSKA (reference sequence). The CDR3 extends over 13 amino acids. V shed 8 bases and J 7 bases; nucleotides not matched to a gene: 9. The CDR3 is CSRLDRGRGGYTF. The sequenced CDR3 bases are TGCAGTCGGTTGGACAGGGGGCGCGGTGGC.

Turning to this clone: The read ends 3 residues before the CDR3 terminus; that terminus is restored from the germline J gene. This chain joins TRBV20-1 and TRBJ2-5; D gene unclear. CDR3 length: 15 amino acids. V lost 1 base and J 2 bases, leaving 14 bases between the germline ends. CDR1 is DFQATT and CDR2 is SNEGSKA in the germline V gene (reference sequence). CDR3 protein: CSARAYLTQQETQYF. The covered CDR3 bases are TGCAGTGCTAGAGCGTACTTAACTCAACAAGAGACC.